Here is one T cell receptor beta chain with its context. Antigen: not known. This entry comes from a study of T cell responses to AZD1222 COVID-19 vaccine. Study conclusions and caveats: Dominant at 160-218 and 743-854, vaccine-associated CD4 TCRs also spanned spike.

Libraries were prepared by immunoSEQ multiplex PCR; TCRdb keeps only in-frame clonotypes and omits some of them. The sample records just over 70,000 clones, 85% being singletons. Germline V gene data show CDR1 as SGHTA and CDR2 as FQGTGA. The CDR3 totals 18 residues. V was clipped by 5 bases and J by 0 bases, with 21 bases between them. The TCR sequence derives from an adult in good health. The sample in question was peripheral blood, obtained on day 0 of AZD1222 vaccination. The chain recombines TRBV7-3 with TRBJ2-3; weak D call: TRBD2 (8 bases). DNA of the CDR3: TGTGCCAGCAGCCGACAGGGCGGGGGGTCATCTAGCACAGATACGCAGTATTTT. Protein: CASSRQGGGSSSTDTQYF. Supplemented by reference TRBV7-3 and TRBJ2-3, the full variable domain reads GAGVSQTPSNKVTEKGKYVELRCDPISGHTALYWYRQSLGQGPEFLIYFQGTGAADDSGLPNDRFFAVRPEGSVSTLKIQRTERGDSAVYLCASSRQGGGSSSTDTQYFGPGTRLTVL.